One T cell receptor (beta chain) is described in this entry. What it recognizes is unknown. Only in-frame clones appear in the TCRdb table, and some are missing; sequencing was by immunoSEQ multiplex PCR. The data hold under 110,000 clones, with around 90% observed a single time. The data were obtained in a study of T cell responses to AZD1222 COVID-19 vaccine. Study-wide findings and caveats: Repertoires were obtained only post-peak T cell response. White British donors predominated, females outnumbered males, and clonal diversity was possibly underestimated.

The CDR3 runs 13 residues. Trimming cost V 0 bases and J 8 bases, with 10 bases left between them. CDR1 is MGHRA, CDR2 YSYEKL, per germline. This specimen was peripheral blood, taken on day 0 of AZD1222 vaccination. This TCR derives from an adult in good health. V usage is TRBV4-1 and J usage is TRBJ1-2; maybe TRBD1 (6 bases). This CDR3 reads CASSQEGGWGYTF. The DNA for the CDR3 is TGCGCCAGCAGCCAAGAAGGGGGTTGGGGCTACACCTTC.